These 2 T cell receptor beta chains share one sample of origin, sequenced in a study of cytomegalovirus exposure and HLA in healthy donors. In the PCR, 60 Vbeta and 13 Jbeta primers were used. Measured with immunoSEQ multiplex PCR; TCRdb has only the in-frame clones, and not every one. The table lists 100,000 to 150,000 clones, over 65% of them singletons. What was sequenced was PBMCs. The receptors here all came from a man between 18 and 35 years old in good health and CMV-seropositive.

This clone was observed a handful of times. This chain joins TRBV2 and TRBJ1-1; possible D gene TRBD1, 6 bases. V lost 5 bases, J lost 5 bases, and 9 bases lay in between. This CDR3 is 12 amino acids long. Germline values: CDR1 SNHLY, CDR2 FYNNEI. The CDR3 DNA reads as TGTGCCAGCAGTCCAGGGGAAACTGAAGCTTTCTTT. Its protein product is CASSPGETEAFF.

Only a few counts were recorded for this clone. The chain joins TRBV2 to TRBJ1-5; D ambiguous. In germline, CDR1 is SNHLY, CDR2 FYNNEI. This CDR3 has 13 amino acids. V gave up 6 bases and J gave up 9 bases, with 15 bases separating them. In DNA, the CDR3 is TGTGCCAGCAGGCCCACCCGCGAGATGCCCCAGCATTTT. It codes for CASRPTREMPQHF. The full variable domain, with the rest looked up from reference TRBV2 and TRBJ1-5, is EPEVTQTPSHQVTQMGQEVILRCVPISNHLYFYWYRQILGQKVEFLVSFYNNEISEKSEIFDDQFSVERPDGSNFTLKIRSTKLEDSAMYFCASRPTREMPQHFGDGTRLSIL.